The entry that follows covers one TCR beta chain sequence. Its antigen is unidentified. Chemo-refractory metastatic non-small-cell lung cancer patients received focal radiation with ipilimumab CTLA-4 blockade. This specimen belongs to a study of radiotherapy plus CTLA-4 blockade in lung cancer. At the level of the study: Objective responses emerged in roughly a sixth of patients, and roughly 28% attained disease control. Overall study findings and caveats: The best prediction of response reportedly came from early blood T cell clone dynamics, with interferon-beta.

J was trimmed by 7 bases and V by 8 bases; bases with no gene match: 4. The CDR3 has 13 amino acids. Germline CDR1 SGHVS, CDR2 FQNEAQ. Clones were sequenced by immunoSEQ multiplex PCR, and TCRdb holds only the in-frame ones, with some missing. The data contain tens of thousands of clones, 83% of them singletons. The clonotype was recovered from a human donor with non-small cell lung cancer who had stable disease on radiotherapy plus ipilimumab. This sample comprised peripheral blood, obtained from a patient treated with radiotherapy plus ipilimumab. V and J are TRBV7-8 and TRBJ1-6, with 8 bases aligning to TRBD1. The CDR3 coding sequence is TGTGCCAGCTCCCGGACAGGGAATTCACCCCTCCACTTT. It encodes CASSRTGNSPLHF.